This TCR beta chain was observed in a study of T cell repertoires in cytomegalovirus infection. Study-wide context: Indications of both CMV infection and matching HLA type were provided by public TCR beta signatures.

TCRdb analysed the reads with MiXCR anew, one entry per CDR3 protein. The data hold hundreds of thousands of distinct CDR3 sequences, with 33% observed a single time. This clonotype has more than one count but fewer than ten. Its target is not known. With 8 bases removed from V and 7 bases from J, the gap between germline ends came to 9 bases. The germline V gene has CDR1 MNHNY and CDR2 SVGAGI (reference sequence). CDR3 length: 11 amino acids. Study outcomes and limitations: It was HLA-C-restricted CMV-specific TCR beta clonotypes that dominated the response ex vivo.

This rearrangement joins TRBV6-6 to TRBJ2-1; weak D call: TRBD1 (5 bases). Sequenced material: cultured PBMCs, taken from culture after CMV antigen stimulation. The receptor was isolated from a human donor in good health (CMV status not recorded). Some clones in this sample may be carry-over from other donors' samples. The CDR3 DNA reads as TGTGCCAGCGGGGCATATAATGAGCAGTTCTTC. This translates into CASGAYNEQFF.